Presented here are 26 T cell receptor beta chains from one specimen sequenced in a study of blood T cells in healthy people across ages. A sample-barcoded 5' primer and a J-beta primer mix were used in a second PCR of roughly 7 to 11 cycles. TCRdb recomputed calls from the 5' RACE reads with MiXCR, one row per CDR3 protein. The table has some 1.8 million distinct CDR3 sequences, about two fifths seen once; the top ten hold 20% to 25%. The material sequenced was blood. The receptors here all came from a human donor in good health.

This clonotype was seen more than once but under ten times. V is TRBV4-2 and J is TRBJ2-4; no reliable D call. Near its end, the DNA agrees better with TRBJ2-7, so the J call may be wrong. The length of the CDR3 is 14 residues. Germline CDR1 and CDR2: LGHNA and YNFKEQ. CDR3 DNA sequence: TGTGCCAGCAGCCAAGGGGTTCGGGTCTACGAGCAGTACTTC. Its translation is CASSQGVRVYEQYF.

This clonotype was detected only a few times. The chain employs TRBV20-1 and TRBJ2-5, with 8 bases matching TRBD2. Looked up from germline, CDR1 is DFQATT and CDR2 is SNEGSKA (reference sequence). This CDR3 is 15 amino acids long. The V segment lost 3 bases and the J segment 3 bases; nucleotides outside the gene matches: 9. The CDR3 DNA is TGCAGTGCTAGCTCCACGGGGGGGTTCGAAGAGACCCAGTACTTC. It translates to CSASSTGGFEETQYF.

This chain joins TRBV5-1 and TRBJ2-7; no definite D call. The germline V and J ends were trimmed by 4 bases and 0 bases, with 14 bases remaining between them. CDR3 length: 15 amino acids. CDR1 SGHRS and CDR2 YFSETQ come from the germline V gene. Here the CDR3 reads CASSPGSVSSYEQYF. Written as DNA, the CDR3 is TGCGCCAGCAGCCCTGGTTCGGTGAGCTCCTACGAGCAGTACTTC.

The chain recombines TRBV19 with TRBJ1-2; weak D call: TRBD1 (5 bases). The CDR3 sequence is 11 residues long. Trimming stripped 8 bases from V and 4 bases from J, with 8 bases between. Germline values: CDR1 LNHDA, CDR2 SQIVND (reference sequence). The CDR3 region is CASGAGYGYTF. In DNA form, the CDR3 reads TGTGCCAGTGGGGCAGGCTATGGCTACACCTTC.

In the case of this clonotype: Sequence at one end of the junction differs from germline and may be a read error. The rearrangement uses TRBV6-2 or TRBV6-3 and TRBJ2-1; perhaps TRBD2 as D (6 bases). CDR1 is MNHEY and CDR2 is SVGEGT in the germline V gene. This CDR3 is built from 16 residues. The CDR3 DNA reads TGTGCCAGCAGTTTCTATCTAGCGTCTGTACGGAATGAGCGGTTCTTC. This translates into CASSFYLASVRNERFF.

The chain has TRBV7-2 and TRBJ1-1, with unresolved D. Per the germline V gene, CDR1 is SGHTA and CDR2 is FQGNSA. CDR3 length equals 12 residues. V lost 1 base and J 6 bases, leaving 6 bases between the germline ends. CDR3 bases: TGTGCCAGCAGCTTAGTCTTGGCTGAAGCTTTCTTT. As protein: CASSLVLAEAFF. Together with reference TRBV7-2 and TRBJ1-1, the CDR3 gives the full variable domain: GAGVSQSPSNKVTEKGKDVELRCDPISGHTALYWYRQSLGQGLEFLIYFQGNSAPDKSGLPSDRFSAERTGGSVSTLTIQRTQQEDSAVYLCASSLVLAEAFFGQGTRLTVV.

This clonotype was observed a few times. V and J are TRBV3-1 and TRBJ1-2; perhaps TRBD1 as D (6 bases). Germline CDR1 LGHDT, CDR2 YNNKEL (reference sequence). The CDR3 has 16 amino acids. V gave up 0 bases and J gave up 4 bases, with 15 bases separating them. The CDR3 DNA reads as TGTGCCAGCAGCCAAGAGTACCCAGGGGCCGCCTATGGCTACACCTTC. This translates into CASSQEYPGAAYGYTF.

This clonotype turned up a few times. The chain combines TRBV12-3 or TRBV12-4 with TRBJ2-7; TRBD1 agrees at 8 bases. CDR3 size: 14 residues. With 6 bases clipped from V and 3 bases from J, the junction kept 7 bases outside the gene matches. The CDR3, as DNA: TGTGCCAGCAGCCCTTTAGGACAGGGCTACGAGCAGTACTTC. Amino acid sequence: CASSPLGQGYEQYF.

This clonotype was observed a handful of times. The rearrangement joins TRBV12-3 or TRBV12-4 to TRBJ2-5, with 11 bases that match TRBD2. Germline trimming cut 5 bases from V and 5 bases from J; bases unmatched to any gene: 7. The CDR3 totals 15 residues. This CDR3 is CASSPSGGTPETQYF. CDR3 DNA: TGTGCCAGCAGTCCTAGCGGGGGGACTCCGGAGACCCAGTACTTC.

The V gene is TRBV7-2, the J gene TRBJ2-5, with D perhaps matching TRBD1 (6 bases). Trimming stripped 0 bases from V and 3 bases from J, with 11 bases between. The germline CDR1 and CDR2 sequences are SGHTA and FQGNSA. This CDR3 has 15 residues. The CDR3: CASSLAFAGEETQYF. CDR3 sequence (DNA): TGTGCCAGCAGCTTAGCTTTTGCAGGGGAAGAGACCCAGTACTTC.

Notes on this clonotype: Its ends do not fully match the called genes, so a read error is possible. The rearrangement uses TRBV6-5 and TRBJ1-4; weak D call: TRBD1 (5 bases). The CDR3 consists of 15 residues. The germline CDR1 and CDR2 sequences are MNHEY and SVGAGI. The CDR3 DNA sequence: TGTGCCAGCACTCCCGTGGGGGGTACTAATGAAAAACGGTTTTTT. Its protein is CASTPVGGTNEKRFF.

Here the CDR3 DNA reads TGCAGCGTCTCCACTAGCGGGGGGTGGACAGATACGCAGTATTTT. Protein sequence: CSVSTSGGWTDTQYF. J is TRBJ2-3 and V is TRBV29-1; 12 bases are shared with TRBD2. With 6 bases clipped from V and 3 bases from J, the junction kept 7 bases outside the gene matches. There are 15 residues in the CDR3. CDR1 and CDR2 (germline): SQVTM, ANQGSEA.

V is TRBV29-1 and J is TRBJ2-7; the D gene is possibly TRBD1 (5 bases). CDR3 size: 14 residues. The germline gives CDR1 SQVTM, CDR2 ANQGSEA. The ends were cut back, 4 bases at V and 0 bases at J, with 13 bases in the middle. The CDR3 spells CSVVVQDHSYEQYF. Here the CDR3 DNA reads TGCAGCGTTGTCGTACAGGACCACTCCTACGAGCAGTACTTC.

In its sample, this clonotype was seen once. The V gene is TRBV6-6, the J gene TRBJ2-1, with D possibly TRBD2 on 6 matching bases. CDR3 length: 16 residues. Germline V gene data show CDR1 as MNHNY and CDR2 as SVGAGI (reference sequence). V gave up 2 bases and J gave up 0 bases, with 11 bases separating them. The CDR3, as DNA: TGTGCCAGCAGTTACGGGGGGAAGGTCTCCTACAATGAGCAGTTCTTC. This encodes CASSYGGKVSYNEQFF.

The chain combines TRBV7-9 with TRBJ2-7; D call uncertain. This CDR3 is 13 amino acids long. Germline loops: CDR1 SEHNR, CDR2 FQNEAQ (reference sequence). V lost 3 bases to trimming and J lost 5 bases, with 11 bases between them. The CDR3 is CASSFLGRDEQYF. The CDR3 DNA reads as TGTGCCAGCAGCTTTCTAGGCAGAGACGAGCAGTACTTC.

The chain carries TRBV4-1 and TRBJ2-3; 9 bases are shared with TRBD1. Germline V gene data show CDR1 as MGHRA and CDR2 as YSYEKL. V dropped 1 base and J dropped 2; count of bases not matched to a gene: 7. This CDR3 comprises 17 residues. The CDR3 DNA follows: TGCGCCAGCAGCCAAGGCGGCGACAGGGGGACCACAGATACGCAGTATTTT. This translates into CASSQGGDRGTTDTQYF.

The CDR3 reads CASSQETGVIQYF. In nucleotides, the CDR3 is TGCGCCAGCAGCCAAGAAACGGGGGTCATTCAGTACTTC. This sequence joins TRBV4-3 and TRBJ2-4; TRBD2 is a possible D gene (6 bases). This CDR3 region has 13 residues. Germline V gives CDR1 LGHNA, CDR2 YSLEER. V was trimmed by 0 bases and J by 9 bases, leaving 9 bases between them.

To note about this clonotype: At one of its ends the junction is not consistent with the germline gene, which may arise from a read error. J is TRBJ1-2 and V is TRBV2, with D unresolved. Germline V gene lookup returns CDR1 SNHLY and CDR2 FYNNEI. This CDR3 is built from 13 residues. CDR3 protein: CASSDTANYGYTF. In DNA, the CDR3 is TGTGCCAGCAGTGATACAGCTAATTATGGCTACACCTTC.

This clonotype occurred a few times. The chain carries TRBV11-2 and TRBJ2-5; maybe TRBD1 (6 bases). The CDR3 is 12 residues long. The germline gives CDR1 SGHAT, CDR2 FQNNGV. V was shortened by 5 bases and J by 5 bases, with 9 bases between the two germline ends. The CDR3 loop reads CASSTGWETQYF. The DNA of the CDR3 is TGTGCCAGCAGCACAGGGTGGGAGACCCAGTACTTC.

This clonotype came up a few times. The chain combines TRBV4-3 with TRBJ2-3, with 7 bases lining up with TRBD2. CDR1 LGHNA and CDR2 YSLEER come from the germline V gene. V dropped 4 bases and J dropped 4; count of bases not matched to a gene: 5. This CDR3 is built from 14 residues. The DNA for the CDR3 is TGCGCCAGCAGCCGCTTACTAGCGCCAGATACGCAGTATTTT. It translates to CASSRLLAPDTQYF.

The chain combines TRBV27 with TRBJ2-1; D may correspond to TRBD1 or TRBD2 (5 bases each). CDR1 MNHEY and CDR2 SMNVEV come from the germline V gene (reference sequence). The V gene lost 3 bases and the J gene lost 4 bases, with 10 bases spanning the gap. The length of the CDR3 is 14 residues. CDR3 in amino acids: CASSLGDQYNEQFF. The CDR3 region has the DNA TGTGCCAGCAGTTTGGGGGACCAGTACAATGAGCAGTTCTTC.

About this clonotype itself: Its ends do not fully match the called genes, so a read error is possible. V is TRBV5-1 and J is TRBJ1-4; 7 positions match TRBD1. The CDR3 is made up of 15 amino acids. The germline CDR1 and CDR2 sequences are SGHRS and YFSETQ. The CDR3 protein is CASSSGETGNEELFF. CDR3 coding DNA: TGCGCCAGCAGCTCCGGGGAGACAGGGAATGAAGAACTGTTTTTT.

This clonotype was seen more than once but under ten times. This chain joins TRBV6-6 and TRBJ2-7; 9 nucleotides align to TRBD1. The CDR3 has 17 amino acids. Germline trimming cut 2 bases from V and 2 bases from J; bases unmatched to any gene: 10. Germline CDR1 MNHNY, CDR2 SVGAGI (reference sequence). CDR3 coding DNA: TGTGCCAGCAGTTACGGGACAGGGCCCCCTTTAGCCTACGAGCAGTACTTC. Residues: CASSYGTGPPLAYEQYF.

This chain connects TRBV13 to TRBJ2-1; D may be TRBD1 (5 bases). The CDR3 sequence is 15 residues long. From germline, CDR1 is PRHDT and CDR2 FYEKMQ (reference sequence). Trimming pared 5 bases from V and 4 bases from J, leaving 15 bases between. CDR3 nucleotide sequence: TGTGCCAGCAGCCAAATTGACAGAGTATACAATGAGCAGTTCTTC. Protein: CASSQIDRVYNEQFF.

The V call is TRBV9, the J call TRBJ2-6; possible D gene TRBD2, 6 bases. Germline loops: CDR1 SGDLS, CDR2 YYNGEE. Trimming stripped 3 bases from V and 0 bases from J, with 13 bases between. The CDR3 is made up of 17 amino acids. The CDR3 DNA reads as TGTGCCAGCAGCGCGGGACTTCATTCCTCTGGGGCCAACGTCCTGACTTTC. Protein product: CASSAGLHSSGANVLTF.

A few counts support this clonotype. The V and J genes are TRBV24-1 and TRBJ2-5, with D tentatively TRBD1 (5 bases). Germline V gives CDR1 KGHDR, CDR2 SFDVKD. Trimming took 1 base from V and 3 from J, leaving 14 bases between them. The CDR3 runs 16 residues. CDR3 in amino acids: CATSDFSRQGKETQYF. Written as DNA, the CDR3 is TGTGCCACCAGTGATTTTTCCAGGCAGGGAAAAGAGACCCAGTACTTC.